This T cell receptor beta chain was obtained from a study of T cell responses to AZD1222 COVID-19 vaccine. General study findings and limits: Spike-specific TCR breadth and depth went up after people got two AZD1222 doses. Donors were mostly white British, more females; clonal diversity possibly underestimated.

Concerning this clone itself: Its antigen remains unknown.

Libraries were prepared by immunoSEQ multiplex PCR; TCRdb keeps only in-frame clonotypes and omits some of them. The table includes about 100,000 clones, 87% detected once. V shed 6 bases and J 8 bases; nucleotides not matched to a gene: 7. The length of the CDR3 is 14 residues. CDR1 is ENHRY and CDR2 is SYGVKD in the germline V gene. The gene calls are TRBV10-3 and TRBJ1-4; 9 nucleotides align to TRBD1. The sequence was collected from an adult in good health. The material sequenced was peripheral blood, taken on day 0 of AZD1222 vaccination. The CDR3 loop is CAISQTGGGEKLFF. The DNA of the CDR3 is TGTGCCATCAGCCAGACAGGGGGAGGAGAAAAACTGTTTTTT.